Sequencing of this T cell receptor (beta chain) was carried out in a study of CD8 T cells in ankylosing spondylitis. From the 5' RACE reads, TCRdb called clonotypes with MiXCR, one entry per CDR3 protein. The sample includes fewer than 750,000 distinct CDR3 sequences, around a fifth of them seen just once. This CDR3 comprises 12 residues. Germline CDR1 SNHLY, CDR2 FYNNEI. The V gene end was trimmed by 6 bases and the J gene end by 7 bases; junction bases not matched to a gene: 6. Study-level points and caveats: Disease-linked clones were found to be CD8+ and relatively rare in peripheral blood. Previously reported in reactive arthritis synovial fluid and blood were some of the motif variants. There was a TCR beta motif, made of eight highly homologous variants, that appeared characteristic of ankylosing spondylitis blood. Reports say disease-linked clones showed up significantly more in matched ankylosing spondylitis synovial fluid.

As concerns this clonotype: Antigen specificity is unknown.

What was sequenced was blood, either unsorted or a sorted T cell fraction (not recorded which). The sequence came from a male donor with ankylosing spondylitis. The chain carries TRBV2 and TRBJ2-7; 7 nucleotides align to TRBD2. This CDR3 is CASSRTRLEQYF. CDR3 in DNA: TGTGCCAGCAGCCGGACTAGATTAGAGCAGTACTTC. The complete variable domain, with remaining parts taken from reference TRBV2 and TRBJ2-7, reads EPEVTQTPSHQVTQMGQEVILRCVPISNHLYFYWYRQILGQKVEFLVSFYNNEISEKSEIFDDQFSVERPDGSNFTLKIRSTKLEDSAMYFCASSRTRLEQYFGPGTRLTVT.